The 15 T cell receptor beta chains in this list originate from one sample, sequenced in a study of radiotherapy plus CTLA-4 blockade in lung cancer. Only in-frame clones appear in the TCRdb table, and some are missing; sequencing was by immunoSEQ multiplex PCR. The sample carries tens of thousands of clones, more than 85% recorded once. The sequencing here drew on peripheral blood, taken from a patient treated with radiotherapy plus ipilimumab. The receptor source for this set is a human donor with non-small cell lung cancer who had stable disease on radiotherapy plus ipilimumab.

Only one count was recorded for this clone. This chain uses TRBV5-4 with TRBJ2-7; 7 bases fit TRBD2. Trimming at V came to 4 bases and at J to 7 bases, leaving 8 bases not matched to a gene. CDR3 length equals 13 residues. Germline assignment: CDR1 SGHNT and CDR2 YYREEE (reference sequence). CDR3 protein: CASSLTGRREQYF. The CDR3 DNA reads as TGTGCCAGCAGCCTGACCGGGAGGAGAGAGCAGTACTTC.

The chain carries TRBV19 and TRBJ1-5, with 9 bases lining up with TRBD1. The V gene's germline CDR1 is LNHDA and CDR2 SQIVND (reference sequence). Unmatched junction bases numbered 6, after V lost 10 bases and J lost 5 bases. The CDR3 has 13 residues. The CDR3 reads CATSDRGDQPQHF. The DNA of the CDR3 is TGTGCCACCTCTGACAGGGGGGATCAGCCCCAGCATTTT.

In nucleotides, the CDR3 is TGTGCCAGCAGCTACCGGACCAACCACGAGCAGTACTTC. This encodes CASSYRTNHEQYF. V gene TRBV11-1 combines with J gene TRBJ2-7, with D hard to call. Trimming took 4 bases from V and 5 from J, leaving 12 bases between them. The germline CDR1 and CDR2 sequences are SGHAT and FQDESV (reference sequence). CDR3 length equals 13 residues.

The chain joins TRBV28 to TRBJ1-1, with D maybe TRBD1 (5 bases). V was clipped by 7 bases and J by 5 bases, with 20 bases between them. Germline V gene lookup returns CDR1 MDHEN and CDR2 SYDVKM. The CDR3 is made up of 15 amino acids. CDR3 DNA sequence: TGTGCCAGCACCCAGATCAAAGGCAGGGTTACTGAAGCTTTCTTT. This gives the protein CASTQIKGRVTEAFF.

CDR3 sequence (DNA): TGTGCCAGCAGCCCAAAATTGGGCTCTGGAAACACCATATATTTT. Its translation is CASSPKLGSGNTIYF. The chain has TRBV7-8 and TRBJ1-3; no clear D. The V and J ends lost 5 bases and 0 bases respectively, with 11 bases between them. The germline V gene has CDR1 SGHVS and CDR2 FQNEAQ. The CDR3 runs 15 residues.

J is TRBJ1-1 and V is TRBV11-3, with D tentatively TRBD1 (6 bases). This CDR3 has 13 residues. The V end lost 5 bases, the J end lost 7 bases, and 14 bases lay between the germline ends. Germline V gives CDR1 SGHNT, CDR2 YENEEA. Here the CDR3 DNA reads TGTGCCAGCAGCGTTACAGGGACTAATGAAGCTTTCTTT. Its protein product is CASSVTGTNEAFF.

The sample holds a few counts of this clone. CDR3 DNA sequence: TGTGCCAGCAGTTTTTCGGGAGCCTCAGGAGTCGGGGAGCTGTTTTTT. This sequence encodes CASSFSGASGVGELFF. The chain carries TRBV28 and TRBJ2-2; tentative D call: TRBD2 (6 bases). The CDR3 contains 16 residues. The V end lost 3 bases, the J end lost 7 bases, and 18 bases lay between the germline ends. Germline CDR1 is MDHEN and CDR2 is SYDVKM.

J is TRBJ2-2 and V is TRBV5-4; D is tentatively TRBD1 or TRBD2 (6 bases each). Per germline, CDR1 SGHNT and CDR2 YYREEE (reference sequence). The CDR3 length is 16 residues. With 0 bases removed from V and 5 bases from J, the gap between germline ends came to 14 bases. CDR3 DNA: TGTGCCAGCAGCTTGGGGGGGGCTGTTGGTACCGGGGAGCTGTTTTTT. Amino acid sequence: CASSLGGAVGTGELFF.

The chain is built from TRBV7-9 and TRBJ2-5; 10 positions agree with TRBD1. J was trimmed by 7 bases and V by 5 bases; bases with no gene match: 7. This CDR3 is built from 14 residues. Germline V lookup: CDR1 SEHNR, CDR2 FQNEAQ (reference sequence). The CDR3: CASSRGQGMGTQYF. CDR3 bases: TGTGCCAGCAGCCGGGGACAGGGGATGGGGACCCAGTACTTC.

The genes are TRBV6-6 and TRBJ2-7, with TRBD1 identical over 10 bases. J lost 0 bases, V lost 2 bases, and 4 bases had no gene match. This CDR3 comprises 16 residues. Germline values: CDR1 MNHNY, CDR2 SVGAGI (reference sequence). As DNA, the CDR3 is TGTGCCAGCAGTTACGACAGGGGGCCTTTCTCCTACGAGCAGTACTTC. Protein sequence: CASSYDRGPFSYEQYF.

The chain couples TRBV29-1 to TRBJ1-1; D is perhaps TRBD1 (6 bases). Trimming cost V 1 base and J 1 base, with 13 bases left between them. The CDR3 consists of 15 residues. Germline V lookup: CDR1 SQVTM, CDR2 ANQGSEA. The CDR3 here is CSVEGGGLPNTEAFF. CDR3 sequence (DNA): TGCAGCGTTGAAGGGGGGGGGCTTCCGAACACTGAAGCTTTCTTT.

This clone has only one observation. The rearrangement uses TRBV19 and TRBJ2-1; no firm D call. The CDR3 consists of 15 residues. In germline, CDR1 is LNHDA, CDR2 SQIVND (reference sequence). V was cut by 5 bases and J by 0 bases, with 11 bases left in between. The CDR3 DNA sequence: TGTGCCAGTAGTTCTAGGGTAAGCTCCTACAATGAGCAGTTCTTC. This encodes CASSSRVSSYNEQFF. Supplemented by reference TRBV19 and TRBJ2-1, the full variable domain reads DGGITQSPKYLFRKEGQNVTLSCEQNLNHDAMYWYRQDPGQGLRLIYYSQIVNDFQKGDIAEGYSVSREKKESFPLTVTSAQKNPTAFYLCASSSRVSSYNEQFFGPGTRLTVL.

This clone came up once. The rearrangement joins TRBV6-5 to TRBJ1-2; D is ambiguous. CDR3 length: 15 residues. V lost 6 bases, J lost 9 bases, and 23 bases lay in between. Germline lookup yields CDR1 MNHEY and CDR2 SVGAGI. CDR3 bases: TGTGCCAGCAGCGTCTCAATCCTCGAGGTAACGAGCTACACCTTC. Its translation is CASSVSILEVTSYTF.

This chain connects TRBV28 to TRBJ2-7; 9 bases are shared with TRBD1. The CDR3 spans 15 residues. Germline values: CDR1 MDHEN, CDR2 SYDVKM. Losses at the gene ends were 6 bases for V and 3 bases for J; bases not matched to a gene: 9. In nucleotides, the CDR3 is TGTGCCAGCAGCCCGGGGACAGGGTATCGCTACGAGCAGTACTTC. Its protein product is CASSPGTGYRYEQYF.

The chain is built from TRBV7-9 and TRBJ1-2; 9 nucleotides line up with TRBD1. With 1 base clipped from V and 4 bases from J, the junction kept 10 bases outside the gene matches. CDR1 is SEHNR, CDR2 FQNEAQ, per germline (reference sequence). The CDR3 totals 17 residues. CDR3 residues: CASSLVSGTGNTYGYTF. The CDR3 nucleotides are TGTGCCAGCAGCTTAGTTTCCGGGACAGGGAATACCTATGGCTACACCTTC.